This TCR beta chain was identified in a study of cytomegalovirus exposure and HLA in healthy donors. The germline CDR1 and CDR2 sequences are MNHNS and SASEGT. The CDR3 loop spans 12 amino acids. Trimming cost V 6 bases and J 0 bases, with 4 bases left between them. PCR primers comprised 60 Vbeta and 13 Jbeta primers. The method was immunoSEQ multiplex PCR; TCRdb's version includes in-frame clones alone and lacks a portion of them. This repertoire shows about 160,000 clones, over 75% found once; its top ten account for 1.5% to 2%. The sample consisted of PBMCs. The TCR originated in a woman aged 18 to 35 in good health and CMV-seronegative. V gene TRBV6-1 combines with J gene TRBJ2-3; D call uncertain. CDR3 sequence reads: CASRASTDTQYF. CDR3 bases: TGTGCCAGCAGGGCTAGCACAGATACGCAGTATTTT.